The next 24 T cell receptor beta chains were all read from a single sample in a study of shared clonotypes between healthy human individuals. Produced via immunoSEQ multiplex PCR; TCRdb's table is partial and in-frame only. This sample carries approximately 2.5 million clones, just over 90% of them seen once, and the ten largest clones take more than 0.12%. Input material: naive CD4+ T cells sorted from blood. Subset in this sample: CD45RA+ positively selected. The receptors were gathered from a man between 18 and 29 years old in good health.

The V and J genes are TRBV18 and TRBJ1-4; tentative D call: TRBD1 (5 bases). The V gene lost 9 bases and the J gene lost 5 bases, with 7 bases spanning the gap. Germline V CDR1 and CDR2: KGHSH, LQKENI. The CDR3 contains 11 residues. The CDR3 here is CASKGNEKLFF. The CDR3 region has the DNA TGTGCCAGTAAGGGGAATGAAAAACTGTTTTTT.

On this clone: Other DNA sequences in the sample encode the same CDR3. The V and J genes are TRBV9 and TRBJ2-3; weak D call: TRBD2 (6 bases). This CDR3 comprises 14 residues. V gave up 2 bases and J gave up 0 bases, with 7 bases separating them. CDR1 SGDLS and CDR2 YYNGEE come from the germline V gene. CDR3 amino acids: CASSVRGSTDTQYF. CDR3 DNA sequence: TGTGCCAGCAGCGTGCGGGGAAGCACAGATACGCAGTATTTT.

The V gene is TRBV19, the J gene TRBJ1-4; D unresolved. Trimming pared 1 base from V and 5 bases from J, leaving 11 bases between. This CDR3 region has 15 residues. The germline gives CDR1 LNHDA, CDR2 SQIVND (reference sequence). This CDR3 reads CASSIVRGRNEKLFF. The CDR3 nucleotides are TGTGCCAGTAGTATAGTTCGGGGAAGGAATGAAAAACTGTTTTTT.

The V gene is TRBV11-2, the J gene TRBJ1-2; no clear D gene. The germline CDR1 and CDR2 sequences are SGHAT and FQNNGV. V lost 8 bases to trimming and J lost 6 bases, with 19 bases between them. The length of the CDR3 is 14 residues. The CDR3 coding sequence is TGTGCCAGCCGTAGGTCGGGGATTGGACATGGCTACACCTTC. This sequence encodes CASRRSGIGHGYTF.

V and J are TRBV6-1 and TRBJ2-7; no clear D. V dropped 7 bases and J dropped 6 bases, with 13 bases sitting between them. CDR1 and CDR2 (germline): MNHNS, SASEGT. The CDR3 consists of 12 residues. In nucleotides, the CDR3 is TGTGCCAGCACCGGTACCGTGGGCGAGCAGTACTTC. Protein: CASTGTVGEQYF.

The chain is built from TRBV30 and TRBJ2-5; D is perhaps TRBD2 (5 bases). V lost 0 bases and J 2 bases, leaving 10 bases between the germline ends. This CDR3 is 14 amino acids long. In germline, CDR1 is GTSNPN, CDR2 SVGIG (reference sequence). The CDR3 region is CAWSVLGLQETQYF. For the CDR3, the DNA is TGTGCCTGGAGTGTACTAGGGTTACAAGAGACCCAGTACTTC.

The rearrangement links TRBV4-1 to TRBJ1-4; D remains unclear. V was trimmed by 1 base and J by 7 bases, leaving 13 bases between them. The CDR3 runs to 15 residues. Germline V gives CDR1 MGHRA, CDR2 YSYEKL. CDR3 nucleotide sequence: TGCGCCAGCAGCCAAGCAGGTTCGATCGGTGAAAAACTGTTTTTT. Its translation: CASSQAGSIGEKLFF.

This clone was recorded once. Other DNA variants within this sample encode the same CDR3. The rearrangement joins TRBV5-1 to TRBJ2-5; 14 bases line up with TRBD2. CDR1 is SGHRS, CDR2 YFSETQ, per germline. V was clipped by 4 bases and J by 5 bases; unmatched bases: 7. CDR3 length: 16 residues. The CDR3 sequence is CASSLGLAGGEETQYF. CDR3 coding DNA: TGCGCCAGCAGCCTTGGACTAGCGGGAGGTGAGGAGACCCAGTACTTC. The whole variable domain, filled in from reference TRBV5-1 and TRBJ2-5, reads KAGVTQTPRYLIKTRGQQVTLSCSPISGHRSVSWYQQTPGQGLQFLFEYFSETQRNKGNFPGRFSGRQFSNSRSEMNVSTLELGDSALYLCASSLGLAGGEETQYFGPGTRLLVL.

The count of this clone is one. The rearrangement uses TRBV18 and TRBJ2-2; D is possibly TRBD2 (5 bases). The CDR3 extends over 15 amino acids. Trimming shortened V by 6 bases and J by 4 bases, and 15 bases separated the two germline ends. Germline V gene sequence: CDR1 KGHSH, CDR2 LQKENI. The CDR3 nucleotides read TGTGCCAGCTCGCCGAGGGCACACGTCACCGGGGAGCTGTTTTTT. Its protein is CASSPRAHVTGELFF. The variable domain in full, completed from reference TRBV18 and TRBJ2-2, reads NAGVMQNPRHLVRRRGQEARLRCSPMKGHSHVYWYRQLPEEGLKFMVYLQKENIIDESGMPKERFSAEFPKEGPSILRIQQVVRGDSAAYFCASSPRAHVTGELFFGEGSRLTVL.

The chain employs TRBV2 and TRBJ2-1, with TRBD2 identical over 8 bases. The CDR3 is made up of 15 amino acids. The germline V gene encodes CDR1 SNHLY and CDR2 FYNNEI. V gave up 8 bases and J gave up 0 bases; unmatched junction bases: 6. CDR3 in DNA: TGTGCCAGCTATGACGGGAGGGCCTCCTACAATGAGCAGTTCTTC. The encoded protein is CASYDGRASYNEQFF.

The chain is built from TRBV5-4 and TRBJ2-7; 11 nucleotides agree with TRBD1. CDR1 is SGHNT and CDR2 is YYREEE in the germline V gene (reference sequence). J gave up 3 bases and V 4 bases, and 9 bases lay outside the gene matches. The CDR3 runs 16 residues. The DNA of the CDR3 is TGTGCCAGCAGCCGTACCGGGACAGGGGGTTTCTACGAGCAGTACTTC. Its protein is CASSRTGTGGFYEQYF.

This sequence joins TRBV18 and TRBJ1-1; D ambiguous. Germline CDR1 is KGHSH and CDR2 is LQKENI. CDR3 length equals 16 residues. V lost 6 bases and J 4 bases, leaving 21 bases between the germline ends. CDR3 protein: CASSPYTDPLSTEAFF. CDR3 in DNA: TGTGCCAGCTCGCCATACACGGACCCTTTGAGCACTGAAGCTTTCTTT.

The rearrangement uses TRBV9 and TRBJ2-5; TRBD1 matches at 7 bases. The J segment lost 5 bases and the V segment lost 3 bases, leaving 4 bases of the junction unmatched. Per germline, CDR1 SGDLS and CDR2 YYNGEE. The CDR3 totals 13 residues. CDR3 residues: CASSETGWETQYF. CDR3 nucleotides: TGTGCCAGCAGCGAGACAGGGTGGGAGACCCAGTACTTC.

As regards this clone: Distinct nucleotide sequences in the sample also encode this CDR3. This rearrangement joins TRBV29-1 to TRBJ1-1, with D unclear. This CDR3 has 13 amino acids. Trimming shortened V by 4 bases and J by 0 bases, and 9 bases separated the two germline ends. CDR1 and CDR2 from the germline V gene are SQVTM and ANQGSEA. CDR3 sequence reads: CSVAGLLNTEAFF. The CDR3 region has the DNA TGCAGCGTTGCTGGGCTGTTGAACACTGAAGCTTTCTTT. Full variable domain (remainder filled in from reference TRBV29-1 and TRBJ1-1): SAVISQKPSRDICQRGTSLTIQCQVDSQVTMMFWYRQQPGQSLTLIATANQGSEATYESGFVIDKFPISRPNLTFSTLTVSNMSPEDSSIYLCSVAGLLNTEAFFGQGTRLTVV.

This clone showed up just once. The chain combines TRBV7-8 with TRBJ1-1; weak D call: TRBD1 (5 bases). CDR3 length: 17 amino acids. CDR1 SGHVS and CDR2 FQNEAQ come from the germline V gene. Trimming removed 5 bases at V and 1 base at J, with 20 bases between. The CDR3 is CASSPTGGRTSNTEAFF. The CDR3 region has the DNA TGTGCCAGCAGCCCAACAGGTGGGCGGACATCGAACACTGAAGCTTTCTTT. The full variable domain, completed using reference TRBV7-8 and TRBJ1-1, is GAGVSQSPRYKVAKRGQDVALRCDPISGHVSLFWYQQALGQGPEFLTYFQNEAQLDKSGLPSDRFFAERPEGSVSTLKIQRTQQEDSAVYLCASSPTGGRTSNTEAFFGQGTRLTVV.

The chain uses TRBV7-9 and TRBJ1-4; tentatively, D is TRBD1 (5 bases). CDR1 is SEHNR, CDR2 FQNEAQ, per germline (reference sequence). V was clipped by 0 bases and J by 5 bases, with 10 bases between them. The CDR3 spans 15 residues. In DNA form, the CDR3 reads TGTGCCAGCAGCTTAGCTGTGGAGGGGAATGAAAAACTGTTTTTT. This gives the protein CASSLAVEGNEKLFF.

This clone was seen just once. V and J are TRBV25-1 and TRBJ1-4, with 7 bases fitting TRBD1. From germline, CDR1 is MGHDK and CDR2 SYGVNS. Losses at the gene ends were 6 bases for V and 8 bases for J; bases not matched to a gene: 12. The CDR3 runs to 15 residues. Written as DNA, the CDR3 is TGTGCCAGCAGAGCCCACAGGGGCGCAGGGGAAAAACTGTTTTTT. This encodes CASRAHRGAGEKLFF.

This chain links TRBV11-2 with TRBJ2-5; 10 positions match TRBD2. Trimming took 2 bases from V and 9 from J; bases not matched to a gene: 3. CDR1 SGHAT and CDR2 FQNNGV come from the germline V gene. This CDR3 has 13 residues. CDR3 bases: TGTGCCAGCAGCTTACTAGCGGGAGTTCCCCAGTACTTC. Its protein is CASSLLAGVPQYF.

To note about this clone: The sample has other DNA sequences that encode this CDR3 too. The chain links TRBV19 to TRBJ2-1, with 10 bases lining up with TRBD2. CDR3 length equals 15 residues. Germline V lookup: CDR1 LNHDA, CDR2 SQIVND (reference sequence). The J segment lost 6 bases and the V segment lost 1 base, leaving 3 bases of the junction unmatched. CDR3 protein: CASSIVASGSNEQFF. CDR3 coding DNA: TGTGCCAGTAGTATAGTAGCTAGCGGGAGCAATGAGCAGTTCTTC.

On this clone itself: The same CDR3 is also encoded by other DNA sequences in this sample. The rearrangement joins TRBV18 to TRBJ2-3; D gene uncertain. V dropped 1 base and J dropped 0 bases, with 5 bases sitting between them. The CDR3 extends over 14 amino acids. Germline V lookup: CDR1 KGHSH, CDR2 LQKENI. The chain's CDR3 is CASSPLGSTDTQYF. CDR3 nucleotide sequence: TGTGCCAGCTCACCACTCGGTAGCACAGATACGCAGTATTTT.

The CDR3 reads CASSYRTSGNQETQYF. The CDR3 DNA sequence: TGTGCCAGCAGCTACAGGACTAGCGGGAACCAAGAGACCCAGTACTTC. This rearrangement joins TRBV11-2 to TRBJ2-5; the match to TRBD2 covers 12 bases. The CDR3 is 16 amino acids. V shed 4 bases and J 0 bases; nucleotides not matched to a gene: 3. Germline V gene data show CDR1 as SGHAT and CDR2 as FQNNGV.

This clone turned up a few times. The chain carries TRBV10-1 and TRBJ2-3, with D unresolved. Germline V gene data show CDR1 as WNHNN and CDR2 as SYGVQD (reference sequence). The CDR3 runs to 13 residues. The ends were cut back, 4 bases at V and 2 bases at J, with 7 bases in the middle. The CDR3 DNA is TGCGCCAGCAGTGTGAGGATCACAGATACGCAGTATTTT. Its protein product is CASSVRITDTQYF.

The chain uses TRBV11-2 and TRBJ2-3, with 8 bases fitting TRBD1. Germline V lookup: CDR1 SGHAT, CDR2 FQNNGV. With 3 bases clipped from V and 1 base from J, the junction kept 9 bases outside the gene matches. The CDR3 covers 17 residues. The CDR3 DNA follows: TGTGCCAGCAGCTTCGTCTTGATGGACAGGGGCACAGATACGCAGTATTTT. This sequence encodes CASSFVLMDRGTDTQYF.

The chain couples TRBV7-2 to TRBJ2-4, with 8 bases identical to TRBD1. CDR3 length: 12 amino acids. V was clipped by 6 bases and J by 9 bases; unmatched bases: 4. The germline CDR1 and CDR2 sequences are SGHTA and FQGNSA. The CDR3 DNA reads as TGTGCCAGCAGTTTACAGGGGGGCATTCAGTACTTC. Protein product: CASSLQGGIQYF.